Shown below are 27 T cell receptor beta chains from a single sample sequenced in a study of blood T cell repertoires in COVID-19. Clones were sequenced by immunoSEQ multiplex PCR, and TCRdb holds only the in-frame ones, with some missing. The data show approximately 290,000 clones, approximately 83% seen once. The specimen was PBMCs or T cells enriched from blood (not recorded which). The receptors come from a woman under 40 who had recovered from COVID-19.

This clone has ten or more counts. V usage is TRBV19 and J usage is TRBJ2-2, with 7 nucleotides matching TRBD1. Germline CDR1 is LNHDA and CDR2 is SQIVND (reference sequence). Unmatched junction bases numbered 10, after V lost 7 bases and J lost 2 bases. There are 16 residues in the CDR3. CDR3 residues: CASIRTQGPNTGELFF. CDR3 DNA sequence: TGTGCCAGTATCCGGACACAGGGGCCAAACACCGGGGAGCTGTTTTTT.

The chain combines TRBV11-2 with TRBJ1-1, with TRBD1 identical over 7 bases. CDR3 length: 17 residues. Germline CDR1 SGHAT, CDR2 FQNNGV. J gave up 4 bases and V 1 base, and 12 bases lay outside the gene matches. The CDR3 region is CASSLGTGAPMVTEAFF. In DNA form, the CDR3 reads TGTGCCAGCAGCTTAGGGACAGGCGCCCCAATGGTCACTGAAGCTTTCTTT.

The chain is built from TRBV28 and TRBJ1-2; 8 bases map to TRBD1. This CDR3 is built from 19 residues. Germline CDR1 reads MDHEN; CDR2 reads SYDVKM. The V segment lost 6 bases and the J segment 0 bases; nucleotides outside the gene matches: 18. CDR3 coding DNA: TGTGCCAGCAGAAACCAGGGGGCGTCGGAGAGGGGTACTAACTATGGCTACACCTTC. Translated, it gives CASRNQGASERGTNYGYTF.

This clone was picked up one time. J is TRBJ1-4 and V is TRBV19; D is unresolved. The CDR3 extends over 14 amino acids. Trimming took off 5 bases at V and 4 bases at J, with 11 bases between the two ends. Germline assignment: CDR1 LNHDA and CDR2 SQIVND (reference sequence). CDR3 bases: TGTGCCAGTAGTCACGGAGGCAATAATGAAAAACTGTTTTTT. Translation: CASSHGGNNEKLFF.

The CDR3 nucleotides read TGTGCCACCAGTGATTTCGGGACTAGCGATTACACCGGGGAGCTGTTTTTT. As protein: CATSDFGTSDYTGELFF. V usage is TRBV24-1 and J usage is TRBJ2-2; TRBD2 agrees at 10 bases. CDR3 length equals 17 residues. V trimming: 1 base; J trimming: 3 bases; junction bases outside the gene matches: 4. The germline CDR1 and CDR2 sequences are KGHDR and SFDVKD.

V gene TRBV11-3 combines with J gene TRBJ2-1; D unresolved. Trimming cost V 1 base and J 9 bases, with 10 bases left between them. Germline CDR1 SGHNT, CDR2 YENEEA. The CDR3 spans 13 residues. The CDR3 region is CASSLAFSGEQFF. CDR3 coding DNA: TGTGCCAGCAGCTTAGCGTTTTCGGGTGAGCAGTTCTTC.

The CDR3 nucleotides are TGTGCCAGTAGCCGGCGGGTGGGGATAGGCACTGAAGCTTTCTTT. This translates into CASSRRVGIGTEAFF. V gene TRBV19 combines with J gene TRBJ1-1, with D unresolved. CDR3 length: 15 residues. V lost 6 bases, J lost 4 bases, and 18 bases lay in between. Germline V gene lookup returns CDR1 LNHDA and CDR2 SQIVND (reference sequence).

The V gene is TRBV4-1, the J gene TRBJ1-4; the match to TRBD1 covers 7 bases. Trimming took 4 bases from V and 4 from J; bases not matched to a gene: 9. CDR3 length: 16 amino acids. Germline V lookup: CDR1 MGHRA, CDR2 YSYEKL. The CDR3 sequence: CASSRAQDRDNEKLFF. CDR3 DNA: TGCGCCAGCAGCCGTGCACAAGACAGGGATAATGAAAAACTGTTTTTT.

The gene calls are TRBV28 and TRBJ1-2; D not resolved. Trimming removed 5 bases from V and 2 bases from J, with 15 bases in between. Germline V gene data show CDR1 as MDHEN and CDR2 as SYDVKM. The CDR3 spans 15 residues. The CDR3 loop reads CASSNGPLENYGYTF. CDR3 DNA: TGTGCCAGCAGTAACGGACCACTAGAGAACTATGGCTACACCTTC.

Here the CDR3 reads CASSLQGGGVNEKLFF. In nucleotides, the CDR3 is TGTGCCAGCAGTCTTCAGGGAGGAGGGGTTAATGAAAAACTGTTTTTT. The genes are TRBV28 and TRBJ1-4, with TRBD1 as a possible D gene (5 bases). The CDR3 has 16 amino acids. Trimming shortened V by 5 bases and J by 4 bases, and 17 bases separated the two germline ends. Germline V gene lookup returns CDR1 MDHEN and CDR2 SYDVKM. Variable domain in full (rest from reference TRBV28 and TRBJ1-4): DVKVTQSSRYLVKRTGEKVFLECVQDMDHENMFWYRQDPGLGLRLIYFSYDVKMKEKGDIPEGYSVSREKKERFSLILESASTNQTSMYLCASSLQGGGVNEKLFFGSGTQLSVL.

The gene calls are TRBV2 and TRBJ2-2; 7 positions match TRBD1. Germline V lookup: CDR1 SNHLY, CDR2 FYNNEI. The CDR3 consists of 14 residues. Trimming removed 5 bases from V and 6 bases from J; junction bases left unmatched: 6. This CDR3 is CASSYRGYSGELFF. CDR3 bases: TGTGCCAGCAGTTACAGGGGTTACTCCGGGGAGCTGTTTTTT.

V gene TRBV4-1 combines with J gene TRBJ1-6; TRBD1 aligns across 10 bases. The CDR3 runs to 15 residues. The germline V gene encodes CDR1 MGHRA and CDR2 YSYEKL. V lost 6 bases to trimming and J lost 4 bases; unmatched junction nucleotides: 3. The CDR3 here is CASSGTGAYNSPLHF. The DNA for the CDR3 is TGCGCCAGCAGTGGGACAGGGGCTTATAATTCACCCCTCCACTTT.

The chain uses TRBV5-8 and TRBJ2-6; tentative D call: TRBD1 (6 bases). V shed 0 bases and J shed 0 bases, with 10 bases lying between them. Germline V gene lookup returns CDR1 SGHTS and CDR2 YDEGEE. This CDR3 has 17 residues. CDR3 nucleotides: TGTGCCAGCAGCTTGGGGACAGCCCTCTCTGGGGCCAACGTCCTGACTTTC. It is translated as CASSLGTALSGANVLTF.

This chain joins TRBV28 and TRBJ1-4; tentative D call: TRBD1 (5 bases). The CDR3 contains 15 residues. V was trimmed by 6 bases and J by 0 bases, leaving 11 bases between them. CDR1 is MDHEN, CDR2 SYDVKM, per germline. The CDR3 is CASSPTGATNEKLFF. As DNA, the CDR3 is TGTGCCAGCAGCCCTACGGGGGCAACTAATGAAAAACTGTTTTTT.

The chain recombines TRBV9 with TRBJ1-6, with D possibly matching TRBD1 (5 bases). The CDR3 contains 17 residues. Trimming shortened V by 7 bases and J by 8 bases, and 25 bases separated the two germline ends. Germline V lookup: CDR1 SGDLS, CDR2 YYNGEE. DNA of the CDR3: TGTGCCAGCCTTAGAGACAATCCGCGCAGGGATTATTCACCCCTCCACTTT. It specifies CASLRDNPRRDYSPLHF.

The rearrangement links TRBV2 to TRBJ1-2, with 12 bases matching TRBD1. This CDR3 region has 13 residues. Germline CDR1 reads SNHLY; CDR2 reads FYNNEI. Trimming cost V 6 bases and J 8 bases; bases outside gene matches: 4. The CDR3 spells CASRGQGAGGYTF. In DNA, the CDR3 is TGTGCCAGCAGGGGACAGGGGGCGGGCGGCTACACCTTC.

The V call is TRBV5-6, the J call TRBJ1-2, with a possible D match to TRBD1 (6 bases). Germline assignment: CDR1 SGHDT and CDR2 YYEEEE. The germline V and J ends were trimmed by 0 bases and 4 bases, with 10 bases remaining between them. This CDR3 has 14 amino acids. The CDR3 coding sequence is TGTGCCAGCAGCTTGGACAGGGTGGGCTATGGCTACACCTTC. As protein: CASSLDRVGYGYTF.

V and J are TRBV7-2 and TRBJ2-2, with TRBD1 matching 7 bases. V shed 1 base, J shed 3 bases, and the junction held 5 bases outside the gene matches. The CDR3 has 16 amino acids. Germline V CDR1 and CDR2: SGHTA, FQGNSA. CDR3 amino acids: CASSLDGQVYTGELFF. DNA for the CDR3: TGTGCCAGCAGCTTAGACGGACAGGTTTACACCGGGGAGCTGTTTTTT.

The chain uses TRBV9 and TRBJ1-6; tentatively, D is TRBD1 (5 bases). Trimming left V 0 bases short and J 7 bases short, with 11 bases between. This CDR3 contains 15 residues. Germline values: CDR1 SGDLS, CDR2 YYNGEE. CDR3 coding DNA: TGTGCCAGCAGCGTAGGGGGCGCGGGGAATTCACCCCTCCACTTT. Translated, it gives CASSVGGAGNSPLHF.

This CDR3 reads CASSLDQPQHF. The CDR3 bases are TGTGCCAGCAGTCTAGATCAGCCCCAGCATTTT. The genes are TRBV2 and TRBJ1-5; D is ambiguous. The V and J ends lost 5 bases and 5 bases respectively, with 4 bases between them. This CDR3 region has 11 residues. The germline V gene encodes CDR1 SNHLY and CDR2 FYNNEI.

The chain couples TRBV7-6 to TRBJ2-3, with 7 nucleotides matching TRBD2. This CDR3 has 16 amino acids. J was trimmed by 1 base and V by 5 bases; bases with no gene match: 9. Germline loops: CDR1 SGHVS, CDR2 FNYEAQ. The chain's CDR3 is CASSPGGGTRTDTQYF. CDR3 in DNA: TGTGCCAGCAGCCCGGGGGGTGGCACTCGCACAGATACGCAGTATTTT.

CDR3 in DNA: TGTGCCAGCAGTTACCGAGGACTAGCGGGAGGGAACACCGGGGAGCTGTTTTTT. Translation gives CASSYRGLAGGNTGELFF. The rearrangement links TRBV6-2 or TRBV6-3 to TRBJ2-2, with TRBD2 matching 14 bases. V lost 2 bases and J lost 1; bases outside the gene matches: 3. Germline V gene sequence: CDR1 MNHEY, CDR2 SVGEGT. The CDR3 length is 18 residues.

The chain links TRBV3-1 (or the pseudogene TRBV3-2) to TRBJ1-3, with 7 bases that match TRBD1. The CDR3 length is 14 residues. Germline lookup yields CDR1 LGHDT and CDR2 YNNKEL (reference sequence). Unmatched junction bases numbered 1, after V lost 3 bases and J lost 2 bases. The CDR3 nucleotides read TGTGCCAGCAGCCATCAGGGGGCTGGAAACACCATATATTTT. Encoded protein: CASSHQGAGNTIYF.

This rearrangement joins TRBV7-6 to TRBJ2-1; 9 bases are a match to TRBD2. The CDR3 loop spans 18 amino acids. V lost 1 base and J lost 2; bases outside the gene matches: 9. Germline CDR1 reads SGHVS; CDR2 reads FNYEAQ. The CDR3 nucleotides read TGTGCCAGCAGCTTAGAGGCAGCGGGAGGCGGGGCCTACAATGAGCAGTTCTTC. Translation: CASSLEAAGGGAYNEQFF.

This rearrangement joins TRBV5-1 to TRBJ2-3; TRBD2 matches 9 bases. This CDR3 has 16 amino acids. J lost 1 base, V lost 0 bases, and 3 bases had no gene match. In germline, CDR1 is SGHRS, CDR2 YFSETQ. CDR3 region: CASSLGLAERTDTQYF. CDR3 in DNA: TGCGCCAGCAGCTTGGGACTAGCGGAACGCACAGATACGCAGTATTTT.

The rearrangement joins TRBV19 to TRBJ1-2; D unclear. Germline-derived CDR1 and CDR2 are LNHDA and SQIVND (reference sequence). The V gene lost 7 bases and the J gene lost 8 bases, with 14 bases spanning the gap. CDR3 length: 12 residues. The CDR3 here is CASTPVSGGYTF. The CDR3 DNA reads TGTGCCAGTACCCCCGTATCGGGGGGCTACACCTTC.

The gene calls are TRBV6-1 and TRBJ2-2; a possible D gene is TRBD2 (5 bases). Germline loops: CDR1 MNHNS, CDR2 SASEGT. V was shortened by 5 bases and J by 4 bases, with 11 bases between the two germline ends. The CDR3 contains 14 residues. The CDR3 DNA reads TGTGCCAGCAGTCCGGGCGAGGGCACCGGGGAGCTGTTTTTT. Encoded protein: CASSPGEGTGELFF.